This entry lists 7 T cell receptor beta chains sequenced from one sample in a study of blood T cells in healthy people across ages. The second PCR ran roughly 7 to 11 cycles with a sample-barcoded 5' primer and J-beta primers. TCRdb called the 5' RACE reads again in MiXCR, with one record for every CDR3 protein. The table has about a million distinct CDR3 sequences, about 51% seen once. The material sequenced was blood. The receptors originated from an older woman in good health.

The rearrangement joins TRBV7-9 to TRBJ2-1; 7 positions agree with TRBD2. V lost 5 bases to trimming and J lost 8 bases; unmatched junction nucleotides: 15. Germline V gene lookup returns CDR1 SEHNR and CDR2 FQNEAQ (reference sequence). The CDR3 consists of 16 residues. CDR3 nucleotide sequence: TGTGCCAGCAGCAGACCGGGACTAAGAATTGACTATGAGCAGTTCTTC. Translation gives CASSRPGLRIDYEQFF.

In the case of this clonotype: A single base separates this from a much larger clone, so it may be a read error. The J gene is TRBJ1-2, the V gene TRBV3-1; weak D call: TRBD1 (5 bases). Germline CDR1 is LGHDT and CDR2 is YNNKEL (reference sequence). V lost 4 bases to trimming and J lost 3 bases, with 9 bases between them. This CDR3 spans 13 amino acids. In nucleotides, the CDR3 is TGTGCCAGCAGCCCCAGGGAGGACTATGGCTACACCTTC. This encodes CASSPREDYGYTF.

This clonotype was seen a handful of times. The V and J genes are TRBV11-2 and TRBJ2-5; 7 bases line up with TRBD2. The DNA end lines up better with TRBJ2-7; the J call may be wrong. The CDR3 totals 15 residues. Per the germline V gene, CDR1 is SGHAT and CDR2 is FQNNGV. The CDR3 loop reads CASSLGGLDGIEQYF. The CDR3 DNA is TGTGCCAGCAGCTTAGGAGGACTAGACGGGATCGAGCAGTACTTC.

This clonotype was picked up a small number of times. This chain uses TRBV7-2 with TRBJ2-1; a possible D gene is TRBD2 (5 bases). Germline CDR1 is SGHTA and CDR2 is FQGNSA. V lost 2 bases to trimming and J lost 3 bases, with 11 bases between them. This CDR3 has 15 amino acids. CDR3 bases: TGTGCCAGCAGCTTATCGTTGGGGAGCTACAATGAGCAGTTCTTC. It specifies CASSLSLGSYNEQFF. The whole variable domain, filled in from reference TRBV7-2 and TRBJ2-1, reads GAGVSQSPSNKVTEKGKDVELRCDPISGHTALYWYRQSLGQGLEFLIYFQGNSAPDKSGLPSDRFSAERTGGSVSTLTIQRTQQEDSAVYLCASSLSLGSYNEQFFGPGTRLTVL.

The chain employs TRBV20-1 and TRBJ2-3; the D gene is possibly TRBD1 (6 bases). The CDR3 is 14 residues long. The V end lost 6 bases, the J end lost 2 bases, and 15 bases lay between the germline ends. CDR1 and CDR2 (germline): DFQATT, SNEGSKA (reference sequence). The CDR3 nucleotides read TGCAGTGCCCGGGCAGGGGTGTACACAGATACGCAGTATTTT. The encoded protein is CSARAGVYTDTQYF.

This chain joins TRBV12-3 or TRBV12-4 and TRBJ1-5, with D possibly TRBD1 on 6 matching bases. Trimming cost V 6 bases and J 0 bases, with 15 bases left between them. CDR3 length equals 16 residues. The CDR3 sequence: CASSDPPGDSNQPQHF. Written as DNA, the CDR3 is TGTGCCAGCAGCGACCCACCAGGGGATAGCAATCAGCCCCAGCATTTT.

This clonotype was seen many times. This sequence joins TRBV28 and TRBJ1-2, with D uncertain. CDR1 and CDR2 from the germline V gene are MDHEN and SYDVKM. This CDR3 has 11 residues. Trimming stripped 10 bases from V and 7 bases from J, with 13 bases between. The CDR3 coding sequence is TGTGCCACCGCTTCTTCGTTTGGCTACACCTTC. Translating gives CATASSFGYTF.